One sample yielded the 15 T cell receptor beta chains listed below, sequenced in a study of T-cell memory formation after mild COVID-19. TCRdb fed the 5' RACE reads into MiXCR, producing one record per CDR3 protein. Of tens of thousands of distinct CDR3 sequences listed, approximately 15% are singletons. Sequencing input: PBMCs or a T cell subset sorted from them (not recorded which). These receptors were collected from an adult woman who had mild COVID-19 (a few samples of this study predate the infection). Cell type and time point are not known.

The rearrangement joins TRBV10-3 to TRBJ2-7; maybe TRBD2 (7 bases). Per germline, CDR1 ENHRY and CDR2 SYGVKD. Trimming took off 0 bases at V and 0 bases at J, with 12 bases between the two ends. The CDR3 contains 16 residues. The CDR3 coding sequence is TGTGCCATCAGTGAGTCAGGGGGGGGATCCTCCTACGAGCAGTACTTC. Amino acid sequence: CAISESGGGSSYEQYF.

The chain is built from TRBV29-1 and TRBJ2-1, with 8 bases aligning to TRBD1. The CDR3 contains 16 residues. The V gene end was trimmed by 3 bases and the J gene end by 8 bases; junction bases not matched to a gene: 15. The germline V gene has CDR1 SQVTM and CDR2 ANQGSEA. The CDR3 DNA reads TGCAGCGTTGATCCCCAGGGGGCGGCACTAAAGTATGAGCAGTTCTTC. Translation: CSVDPQGAALKYEQFF.

A few counts support this clonotype. CDR3 loop: CASSLAPSLQETQYF. CDR3 coding DNA: TGCGCCAGCAGCTTGGCTCCTAGCCTCCAAGAGACCCAGTACTTC. The chain uses TRBV5-1 and TRBJ2-5, with a possible D match to TRBD2 (5 bases). Trimming took 0 bases from V and 1 from J, leaving 10 bases between them. CDR3 length equals 15 residues. Germline V gives CDR1 SGHRS, CDR2 YFSETQ.

This clonotype has just a few counts. The gene calls are TRBV15 and TRBJ1-2; D is undetermined. V dropped 5 bases and J dropped 4 bases, with 14 bases sitting between them. The germline gives CDR1 LNHNV, CDR2 YYDKDF (reference sequence). CDR3 length: 14 residues. The CDR3 protein is CATSDMWGSYGYTF. The CDR3 region has the DNA TGTGCCACCAGCGATATGTGGGGTAGCTATGGCTACACCTTC.

This chain links TRBV4-1 with TRBJ1-2; D not resolved. V was shortened by 0 bases and J by 6 bases, with 14 bases between the two germline ends. Germline loops: CDR1 MGHRA, CDR2 YSYEKL. The CDR3 has 15 residues. The CDR3 nucleotides are TGCGCCAGCAGCCAAGATCCGGGCGGGGTAGATGGCTACACCTTC. It specifies CASSQDPGGVDGYTF.

For the CDR3, the DNA is TGTGCCCGGTCTGCGTATCACAATGAGCAGTTCTTC. Translating gives CARSAYHNEQFF. The V call is TRBV2, the J call TRBJ2-1; D gene uncertain. Germline V gene sequence: CDR1 SNHLY, CDR2 FYNNEI. V lost 11 bases and J 5 bases, leaving 13 bases between the germline ends. This CDR3 region has 12 residues.

The chain employs TRBV29-1 and TRBJ2-7; D might be TRBD2 (6 bases). V was trimmed by 5 bases and J by 3 bases, leaving 20 bases between them. CDR3 length: 15 amino acids. Germline V lookup: CDR1 SQVTM, CDR2 ANQGSEA. The CDR3 sequence: CSVWGVGGGSYEQYF. For the CDR3, the DNA is TGCAGCGTTTGGGGGGTTGGGGGAGGCAGCTACGAGCAGTACTTC.

This clonotype was counted a few times. The rearrangement joins TRBV29-1 to TRBJ2-7; TRBD2 might be the D (5 bases). The germline V gene has CDR1 SQVTM and CDR2 ANQGSEA. This CDR3 is 16 amino acids long. V was trimmed by 0 bases and J by 1 base, leaving 16 bases between them. For the CDR3, the DNA is TGCAGCGTTGAAGACACCTCTGGGAGAGGATCCTACGAGCAGTACTTC. Translated: CSVEDTSGRGSYEQYF.

Here the CDR3 reads CSVVSGDSYGYTF. CDR3 DNA: TGCAGCGTTGTGTCAGGCGATTCCTATGGCTACACCTTC. The chain employs TRBV29-1 and TRBJ1-2; D is undetermined. V lost 4 bases, J lost 4 bases, and 13 bases lay in between. From germline, CDR1 is SQVTM and CDR2 ANQGSEA. The CDR3 is 13 residues long.

On this clonotype itself: Since no conserved phenylalanine or tryptophan closes the CDR3, a read error is the likely cause. This chain connects TRBV7-6 to TRBJ1-1, with D uncertain. Germline CDR1 reads SGHVS; CDR2 reads FNYEAQ. V was cut by 1 base and J by 3 bases, with 9 bases left in between. The CDR3 consists of 14 residues. The CDR3 reads CASSLGGSYTEAFL. The CDR3 DNA reads as TGTGCCAGCAGCTTAGGTGGCAGCTACACTGAAGCTTTCCTT.

This clonotype was detected a few times. The gene calls are TRBV6-5 and TRBJ2-1; 8 bases are shared with TRBD2. This CDR3 is built from 14 residues. Germline loops: CDR1 MNHEY, CDR2 SVGAGI. J lost 6 bases, V lost 6 bases, and 7 bases had no gene match. The DNA for the CDR3 is TGTGCCAGCAGCCCAGGACTAGCAATCAATGAGCAGTTCTTC. Translation gives CASSPGLAINEQFF.

This clonotype has more than one count but fewer than ten. The rearrangement uses TRBV5-1 and TRBJ1-1; D unclear. CDR3 size: 12 residues. Trimming took 0 bases from V and 7 from J, leaving 7 bases between them. Germline loops: CDR1 SGHRS, CDR2 YFSETQ. In DNA form, the CDR3 reads TGCGCCAGCAGCTTGGCTCTGGGTGAAGCTTTCTTT. It encodes CASSLALGEAFF.

The table lists this clonotype with a few counts. The chain employs TRBV2 and TRBJ2-7, with TRBD1 as a possible D gene (6 bases). The CDR3 is made up of 15 amino acids. With 3 bases removed from V and 3 bases from J, the gap between germline ends came to 15 bases. Germline V gene lookup returns CDR1 SNHLY and CDR2 FYNNEI. CDR3 bases: TGTGCCAGCAGTGATGAACAGGGAGCTTTCTACGAGCAGTACTTC. Translating gives CASSDEQGAFYEQYF.

The chain couples TRBV12-3 or TRBV12-4 to TRBJ2-1, with 12 bases matching TRBD2. Trimming took 3 bases from V and 8 from J; bases not matched to a gene: 11. The CDR3 spans 17 residues. This CDR3 reads CASSFLPPSGGADEQFF. The CDR3 nucleotides read TGTGCCAGCAGTTTCTTACCACCTAGCGGGGGGGCCGATGAGCAGTTCTTC.

V usage is TRBV30 and J usage is TRBJ1-1; the D gene is possibly TRBD1 (6 bases). Trimming cost V 0 bases and J 4 bases, with 15 bases left between them. Germline V gene sequence: CDR1 GTSNPN, CDR2 SVGIG (reference sequence). This CDR3 has 15 amino acids. This CDR3 is CAWSVPGEGVTEAFF. CDR3 sequence (DNA): TGTGCCTGGAGTGTACCTGGGGAGGGGGTCACTGAAGCTTTCTTT.